Shown below are 2 T cell receptor beta chains from a single sample sequenced in a study of T cell repertoires in cytomegalovirus infection. MiXCR, run by TCRdb on the reads, gives a single entry per CDR3 protein. The repertoire holds some 270,000 distinct CDR3 sequences, with over 15% as singletons. Sample: CD8+ T cells from PBMCs. The source is a human donor in good health (CMV status not recorded). Some clones in this sample may be carry-over from other donors' samples.

There are many counts of this clonotype. The chain employs TRBV7-9 and TRBJ2-2; D tentatively fits TRBD1 or TRBD2 (6 bases each). Germline V CDR1 and CDR2: SEHNR, FQNEAQ (reference sequence). V was cut by 5 bases and J by 5 bases, with 15 bases left in between. There are 15 residues in the CDR3. The CDR3 loop is CASSPNTGRTGELFF. CDR3 sequence (DNA): TGTGCCAGCAGCCCGAACACAGGGAGGACCGGGGAGCTGTTTTTT.

This chain links TRBV5-8 with TRBJ2-3; the match to TRBD2 covers 7 bases. Germline loops: CDR1 SGHTS, CDR2 YDEGEE. The CDR3 spans 14 residues. V lost 6 bases to trimming and J lost 2 bases; unmatched junction nucleotides: 6. Written as DNA, the CDR3 is TGTGCCAGCACCTCGGGACTAAACACAGATACGCAGTATTTT. It yields the protein CASTSGLNTDTQYF.